This T cell receptor (beta chain) was identified in a study of CD8+ T cells in alopecia areata. Study-level information: The duration of tofacitinib was 6 to 18 months, with 6 months off drug afterward.

Individuals with alopecia areata gave both lesional scalp punch biopsies and peripheral blood for collection. Sequencing templates came from extracted RNA that was reverse transcribed into cDNA. Clones were read by immunoSEQ multiplex PCR, and TCRdb kept only the in-frame ones, dropping some. The sample includes tens of thousands of clones, roughly three fifths of them seen just once. This CDR3 contains 16 residues. Germline V CDR1 and CDR2: SGHTA, FQGNSA. The ends lost 4 bases at V and 6 bases at J; junction bases unmatched: 15. This chain uses TRBV7-2 with TRBJ2-7, with TRBD1 matching over 7 bases. The source was CD8+ T cells sorted from blood, collected at week 0. This TCR was recovered from a human donor with alopecia areata. For the CDR3, the DNA is TGTGCCAGCAGCTACAGCACAGGGGAGTCGTCGAGCGAGCAGTACTTC. Protein product: CASSYSTGESSSEQYF. The full variable domain, its missing parts supplied by reference TRBV7-2 and TRBJ2-7, is GAGVSQSPSNKVTEKGKDVELRCDPISGHTALYWYRQSLGQGLEFLIYFQGNSAPDKSGLPSDRFSAERTGGSVSTLTIQRTQQEDSAVYLCASSYSTGESSSEQYFGPGTRLTVT.